The sequence of this T cell receptor beta chain was determined in a study of blood T cell repertoires in COVID-19. Sequencing was performed with immunoSEQ multiplex PCR; in TCRdb, only in-frame clones are kept and a portion is missing. The repertoire holds about 480,000 clones, with 85% to 90% as singletons. Germline CDR1 and CDR2: SGHVS and FNYEAQ. The CDR3 has 15 residues. Germline trimming cut 2 bases from V and 5 bases from J; bases unmatched to any gene: 6. Sequenced material: PBMCs or T cells enriched from blood (not recorded which). This clonotype originated in a woman in her thirties or forties who had recovered from COVID-19. The chain links TRBV7-6 to TRBJ2-7; 10 bases agree with TRBD1. The DNA of the CDR3 is TGTGCCAGCAGCTTAAAGACAGGGGGCCGCGACGAGCAGTACTTC. This sequence encodes CASSLKTGGRDEQYF.